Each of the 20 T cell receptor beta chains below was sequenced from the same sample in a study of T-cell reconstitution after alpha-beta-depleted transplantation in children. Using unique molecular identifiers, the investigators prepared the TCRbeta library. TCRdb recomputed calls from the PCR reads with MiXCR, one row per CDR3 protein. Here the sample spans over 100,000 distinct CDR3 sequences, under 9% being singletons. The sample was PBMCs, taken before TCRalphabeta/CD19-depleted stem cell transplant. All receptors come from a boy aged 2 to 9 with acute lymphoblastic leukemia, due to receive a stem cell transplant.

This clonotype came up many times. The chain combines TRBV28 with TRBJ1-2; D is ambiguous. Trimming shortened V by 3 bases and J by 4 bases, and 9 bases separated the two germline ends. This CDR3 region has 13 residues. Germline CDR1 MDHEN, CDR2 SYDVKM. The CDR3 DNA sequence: TGTGCCAGCAGTTTGGAGGAGACCTATGGCTACACCTTC. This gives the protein CASSLEETYGYTF.

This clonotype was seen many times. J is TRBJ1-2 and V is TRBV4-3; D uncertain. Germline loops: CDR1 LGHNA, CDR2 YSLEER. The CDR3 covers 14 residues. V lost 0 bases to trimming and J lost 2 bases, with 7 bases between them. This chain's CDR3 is CASSQDKANYGYTF. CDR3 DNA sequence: TGCGCCAGCAGCCAAGATAAAGCCAACTATGGCTACACCTTC.

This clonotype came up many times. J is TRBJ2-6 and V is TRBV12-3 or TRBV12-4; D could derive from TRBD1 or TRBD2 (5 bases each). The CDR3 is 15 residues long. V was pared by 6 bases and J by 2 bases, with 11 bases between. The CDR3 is CASSIVGAGANVLTF. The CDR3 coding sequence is TGTGCCAGCAGCATAGTGGGGGCTGGGGCCAACGTCCTGACTTTC.

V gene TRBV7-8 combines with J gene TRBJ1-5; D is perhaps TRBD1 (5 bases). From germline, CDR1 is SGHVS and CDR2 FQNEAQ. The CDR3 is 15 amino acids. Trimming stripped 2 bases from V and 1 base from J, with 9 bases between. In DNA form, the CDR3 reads TGTGCCAGCAGCTTATTGGGGGACAGCAATCAGCCCCAGCATTTT. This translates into CASSLLGDSNQPQHF.

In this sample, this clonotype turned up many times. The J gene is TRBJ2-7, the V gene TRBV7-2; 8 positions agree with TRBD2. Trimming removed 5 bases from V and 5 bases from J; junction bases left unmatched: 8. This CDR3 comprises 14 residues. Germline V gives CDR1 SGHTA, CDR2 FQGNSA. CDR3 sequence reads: CASSGRVAGNEQYF. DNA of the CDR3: TGTGCCAGCAGCGGGAGGGTAGCGGGGAACGAGCAGTACTTC.

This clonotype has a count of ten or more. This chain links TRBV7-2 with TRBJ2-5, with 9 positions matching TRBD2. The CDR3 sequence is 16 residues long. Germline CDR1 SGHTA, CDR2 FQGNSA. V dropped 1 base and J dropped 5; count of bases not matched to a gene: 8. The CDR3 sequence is CASSLDDTSGYETQYF. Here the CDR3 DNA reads TGTGCCAGCAGCTTAGATGACACTAGCGGGTATGAGACCCAGTACTTC. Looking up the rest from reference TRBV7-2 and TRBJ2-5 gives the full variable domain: GAGVSQSPSNKVTEKGKDVELRCDPISGHTALYWYRQSLGQGLEFLIYFQGNSAPDKSGLPSDRFSAERTGGSVSTLTIQRTQQEDSAVYLCASSLDDTSGYETQYFGPGTRLLVL.

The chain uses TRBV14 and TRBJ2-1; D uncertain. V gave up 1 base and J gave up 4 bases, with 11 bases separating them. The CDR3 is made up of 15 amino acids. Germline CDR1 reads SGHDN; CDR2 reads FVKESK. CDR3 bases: TGTGCCAGCAGCCAAGGGTTGACGGCTTACAATGAGCAGTTCTTC. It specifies CASSQGLTAYNEQFF.

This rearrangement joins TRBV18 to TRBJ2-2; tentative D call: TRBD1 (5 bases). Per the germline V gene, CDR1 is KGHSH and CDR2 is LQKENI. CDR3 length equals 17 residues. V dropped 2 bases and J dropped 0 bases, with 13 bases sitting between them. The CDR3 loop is CASSPVSAGSNTGELFF. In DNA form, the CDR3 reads TGTGCCAGCTCACCAGTGTCGGCAGGGTCGAACACCGGGGAGCTGTTTTTT.

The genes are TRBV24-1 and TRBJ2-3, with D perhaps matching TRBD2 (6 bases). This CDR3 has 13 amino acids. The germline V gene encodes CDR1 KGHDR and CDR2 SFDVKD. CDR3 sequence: CGAFYFLADTQYF. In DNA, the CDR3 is TGTGGGGCCTTTTATTTTCTAGCGGATACGCAGTATTTT.

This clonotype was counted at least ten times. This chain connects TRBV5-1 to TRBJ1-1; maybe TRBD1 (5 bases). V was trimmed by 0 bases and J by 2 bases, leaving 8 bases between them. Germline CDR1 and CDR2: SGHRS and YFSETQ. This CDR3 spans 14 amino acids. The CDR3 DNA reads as TGCGCCAGCAGCTTGGACAGGTTTAACACTGAAGCTTTCTTT. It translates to CASSLDRFNTEAFF.

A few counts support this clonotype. The CDR3 region is CASSPLAGGEAFF. The CDR3 region has the DNA TGTGCCAGCTCACCCCTGGCAGGGGGGGAAGCTTTCTTT. The chain links TRBV18 to TRBJ1-1; TRBD1 matches 7 bases. The trim removed 3 bases at V and 8 bases at J, leaving 6 bases unmatched. In germline, CDR1 is KGHSH, CDR2 LQKENI. CDR3 length equals 13 residues.

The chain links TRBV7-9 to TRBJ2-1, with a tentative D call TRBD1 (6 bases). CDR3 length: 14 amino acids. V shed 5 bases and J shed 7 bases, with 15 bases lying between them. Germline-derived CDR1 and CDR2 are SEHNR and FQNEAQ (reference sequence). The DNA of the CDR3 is TGTGCCAGCAGCCAATACTTTGGACAGAATGAGCAGTTCTTC. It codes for CASSQYFGQNEQFF.

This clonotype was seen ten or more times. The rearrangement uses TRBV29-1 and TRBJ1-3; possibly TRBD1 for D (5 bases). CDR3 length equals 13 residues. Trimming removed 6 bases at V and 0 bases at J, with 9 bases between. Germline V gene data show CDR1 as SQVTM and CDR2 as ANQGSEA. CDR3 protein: CSVAGFSGNTIYF. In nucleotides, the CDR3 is TGCAGCGTGGCAGGGTTCTCTGGAAACACCATATATTTT. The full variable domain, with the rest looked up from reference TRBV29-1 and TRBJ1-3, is SAVISQKPSRDICQRGTSLTIQCQVDSQVTMMFWYRQQPGQSLTLIATANQGSEATYESGFVIDKFPISRPNLTFSTLTVSNMSPEDSSIYLCSVAGFSGNTIYFGEGSWLTVV.

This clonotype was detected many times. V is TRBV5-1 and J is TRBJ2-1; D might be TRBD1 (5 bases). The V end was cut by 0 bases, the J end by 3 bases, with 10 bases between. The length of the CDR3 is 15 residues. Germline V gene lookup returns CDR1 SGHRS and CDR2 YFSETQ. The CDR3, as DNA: TGCGCCAGCAGCTTGGGGCAGGGCTACTACAATGAGCAGTTCTTC. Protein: CASSLGQGYYNEQFF.

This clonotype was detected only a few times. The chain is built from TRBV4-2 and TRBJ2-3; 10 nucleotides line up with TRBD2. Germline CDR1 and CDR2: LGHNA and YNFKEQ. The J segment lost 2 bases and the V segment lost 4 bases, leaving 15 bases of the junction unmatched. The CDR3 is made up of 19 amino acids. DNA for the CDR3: TGTGCCAGCAGCCCTCCAGGCTTGGTAGCGGGGGGATACACAGATACGCAGTATTTT. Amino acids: CASSPPGLVAGGYTDTQYF.

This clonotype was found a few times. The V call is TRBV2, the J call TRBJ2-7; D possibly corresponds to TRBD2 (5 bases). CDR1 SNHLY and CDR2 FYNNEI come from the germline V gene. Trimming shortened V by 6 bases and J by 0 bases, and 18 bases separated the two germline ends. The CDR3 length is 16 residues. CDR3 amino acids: CASRFALEVSSYEQYF. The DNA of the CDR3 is TGTGCCAGCAGATTTGCGTTGGAGGTGAGCTCCTACGAGCAGTACTTC.

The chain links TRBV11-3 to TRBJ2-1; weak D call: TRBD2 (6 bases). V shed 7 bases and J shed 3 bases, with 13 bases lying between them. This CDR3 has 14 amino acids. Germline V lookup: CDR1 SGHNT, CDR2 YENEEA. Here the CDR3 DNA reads TGTGCCAGCACCACGGGGGACGGCTACAATGAGCAGTTCTTC. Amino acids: CASTTGDGYNEQFF.

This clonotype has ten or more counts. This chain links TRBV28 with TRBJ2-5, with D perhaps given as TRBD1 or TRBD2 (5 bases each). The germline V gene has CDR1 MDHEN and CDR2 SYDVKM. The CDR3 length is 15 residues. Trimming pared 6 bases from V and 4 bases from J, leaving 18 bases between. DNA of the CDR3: TGTGCCAGCAGCCTCTCCGAGGGGATCACAGAGACCCAGTACTTC. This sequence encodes CASSLSEGITETQYF.

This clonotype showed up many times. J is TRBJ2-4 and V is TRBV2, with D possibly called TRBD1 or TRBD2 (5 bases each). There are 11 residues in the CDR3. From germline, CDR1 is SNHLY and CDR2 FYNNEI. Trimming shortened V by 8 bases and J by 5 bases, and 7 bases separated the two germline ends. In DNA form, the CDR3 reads TGTGCCAGCGGGACGGAAAACATTCAGTACTTC. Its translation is CASGTENIQYF.

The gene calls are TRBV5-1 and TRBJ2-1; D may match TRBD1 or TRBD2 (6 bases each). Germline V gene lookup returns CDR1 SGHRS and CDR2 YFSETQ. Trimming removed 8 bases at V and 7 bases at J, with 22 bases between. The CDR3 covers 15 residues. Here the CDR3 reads CASNPRPTGGNEQFF. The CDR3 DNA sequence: TGCGCCAGTAACCCCCGCCCGACAGGAGGGAATGAGCAGTTCTTC.